This T cell receptor beta chain was sequenced for a study of T cell responses to AZD1222 COVID-19 vaccine. This clone was seen only a few times. Antigen: not known. Study-wide results and limits: It should be noted that donors were predominantly white British and more often female, and clonal diversity was possibly underestimated.

The CDR3 has 16 residues. Germline trimming cut 2 bases from V and 5 bases from J; bases unmatched to any gene: 7. CDR1 is MNHNY and CDR2 is SVGAGI in the germline V gene (reference sequence). Sequenced by immunoSEQ multiplex PCR; TCRdb stores in-frame clones only, minus some. Of 150,000 or so clones in the sample, roughly nine tenths were seen once. V is TRBV6-6 and J is TRBJ2-3; 10 positions match TRBD2. The sample was peripheral blood, taken on day 0 of AZD1222 vaccination. This sequence originates from an adult in good health. CDR3 sequence reads: CASSYGAGGLVDTQYF. The CDR3 region has the DNA TGTGCCAGCAGTTACGGAGCGGGAGGGCTGGTAGATACGCAGTATTTT.